Each of the 31 T cell receptor beta chains below was sequenced from the same sample in a study of T-cell memory formation after mild COVID-19. TCRdb used MiXCR to reprocess the 5' RACE reads, holding one entry per CDR3 protein. The sample consists of around 440,000 distinct CDR3 sequences, around a sixth of them appearing once. The sequenced sample consisted of PBMCs or a T cell subset sorted from them (not recorded which). The receptors shown here come from an adult woman who had mild COVID-19 (a few samples of this study predate the infection). Cell type and time point are not known.

The V and J genes are TRBV29-1 and TRBJ1-1, with no clear D. The V and J ends lost 3 bases and 5 bases respectively, with 7 bases between them. In germline, CDR1 is SQVTM, CDR2 ANQGSEA. The CDR3 contains 11 residues. For the CDR3, the DNA is TGCAGCGTTGAGGTATGGACTGAAGCTTTCTTT. Its translation: CSVEVWTEAFF.

This clonotype was counted ten times or more. This chain joins TRBV7-9 and TRBJ2-1; D gene ambiguous. The V gene's germline CDR1 is SEHNR and CDR2 FQNEAQ (reference sequence). The CDR3 extends over 15 amino acids. The ends were cut back, 5 bases at V and 5 bases at J, with 16 bases in the middle. DNA for the CDR3: TGTGCCAGCAGCCCGAGCCCCCTTGGCCACAATGAGCAGTTCTTC. It specifies CASSPSPLGHNEQFF. Full variable domain (remainder filled in from reference TRBV7-9 and TRBJ2-1): DTGVSQNPRHKITKRGQNVTFRCDPISEHNRLYWYRQTLGQGPEFLTYFQNEAQLEKSRLLSDRFSAERPKGSFSTLEIQRTEQGDSAMYLCASSPSPLGHNEQFFGPGTRLTVL.

This clonotype was recorded at least ten times. The chain carries TRBV6-5 and TRBJ2-1; no firm D call. The CDR3 spans 14 residues. CDR1 and CDR2 (germline): MNHEY, SVGAGI. Trimming took off 0 bases at V and 6 bases at J, with 9 bases between the two ends. CDR3 region: CASSYSVPSNEQFF. For the CDR3, the DNA is TGTGCCAGCAGTTACTCCGTTCCCTCCAATGAGCAGTTCTTC.

The table lists this clonotype with a few counts. J is TRBJ2-4 and V is TRBV24-1; 10 nucleotides align to TRBD1. This CDR3 contains 18 residues. V was pared by 3 bases and J by 3 bases, with 10 bases of the junction left unmatched. Germline V gene lookup returns CDR1 KGHDR and CDR2 SFDVKD. The CDR3 nucleotides read TGTGCCACCAGTGATCGACAGGGGGCCCCTTTGGACAAAAACATTCAGTACTTC. Translation: CATSDRQGAPLDKNIQYF.

The chain combines TRBV6-5 with TRBJ1-5; 7 bases line up with TRBD1. CDR1 and CDR2 from the germline V gene are MNHEY and SVGAGI. J was trimmed by 0 bases and V by 7 bases; bases with no gene match: 6. CDR3 length: 15 amino acids. CDR3 protein: CASKRGGYSNQPQHF. The CDR3 DNA is TGTGCCAGCAAGCGAGGGGGCTATAGCAATCAGCCCCAGCATTTT.

The CDR3 sequence is CASSLGQGMSGANVLTF. CDR3 DNA: TGTGCCAGCAGCTTAGGACAGGGGATGTCTGGGGCCAACGTCCTGACTTTC. V is TRBV11-2 and J is TRBJ2-6; 8 positions match TRBD1. Germline trimming cut 1 base from V and 1 base from J; bases unmatched to any gene: 3. This CDR3 is 17 amino acids long. Germline lookup yields CDR1 SGHAT and CDR2 FQNNGV.

This rearrangement joins TRBV6-5 to TRBJ1-6; 9 bases agree with TRBD1. V lost 6 bases, J lost 5 bases, and 5 bases stayed unmatched. The CDR3 sequence is 15 residues long. Germline-derived CDR1 and CDR2 are MNHEY and SVGAGI. The CDR3 coding sequence is TGTGCCAGCAGGTTTGGGACAGGGCATAATTCACCCCTCCACTTT. Protein: CASRFGTGHNSPLHF.

This chain links TRBV20-1 with TRBJ1-1; 7 bases match TRBD1. The germline V gene encodes CDR1 DFQATT and CDR2 SNEGSKA (reference sequence). CDR3 size: 13 residues. J gave up 3 bases and V 4 bases, and 5 bases lay outside the gene matches. In DNA, the CDR3 is TGCAGTGCTAAGATCGGACAGGACACTGAAGCTTTCTTT. Translation gives CSAKIGQDTEAFF.

This clonotype was found many times. The chain employs TRBV5-1 and TRBJ2-5, with D perhaps given as TRBD1 or TRBD2 (5 bases each). Looked up from germline, CDR1 is SGHRS and CDR2 is YFSETQ. This CDR3 spans 13 amino acids. Deletions cut 0 bases from V and 3 bases from J, with 6 bases between. CDR3 in amino acids: CASSLVGEETQYF. The DNA for the CDR3 is TGCGCCAGCAGCTTGGTGGGGGAAGAGACCCAGTACTTC.

The V gene is TRBV7-9, the J gene TRBJ1-1; D gene ambiguous. From germline, CDR1 is SEHNR and CDR2 FQNEAQ (reference sequence). Between the trimmed V and J ends, which lost 3 bases and 1 base, there was a span of 12 bases. CDR3 length equals 15 residues. The CDR3 loop is CASSLIFGANTEAFF. For the CDR3, the DNA is TGTGCCAGCAGCTTGATTTTCGGCGCGAACACTGAAGCTTTCTTT.

This clonotype occurred a few times. The junction shows a germline mismatch at one end, possibly a read error. This chain uses TRBV7-7 with TRBJ1-1; weak D call: TRBD1 (5 bases). There are 14 residues in the CDR3. The germline V gene encodes CDR1 SSHAT and CDR2 FNYEAQ (reference sequence). CDR3 sequence: CASTGGGETPEAFF. CDR3 bases: TGTGCTAGCACCGGGGGGGGGGAGACCCCTGAAGCTTTCTTT.

The sample holds a few counts of this clonotype. The genes are TRBV19 and TRBJ2-7; 9 bases map to TRBD1. CDR3 size: 17 residues. The V segment lost 4 bases and the J segment 3 bases; nucleotides outside the gene matches: 13. Germline-derived CDR1 and CDR2 are LNHDA and SQIVND (reference sequence). The CDR3 here is CASSKGTGSLLNYEQYF. Written as DNA, the CDR3 is TGTGCCAGTAGTAAGGGGACAGGGTCCCTTCTAAACTACGAGCAGTACTTC.

This clonotype has a handful of counts. The V gene is TRBV2, the J gene TRBJ2-1, with TRBD2 identical over 12 bases. V lost 6 bases to trimming and J lost 2 bases; unmatched junction nucleotides: 5. Germline V gene data show CDR1 as SNHLY and CDR2 as FYNNEI. This CDR3 spans 16 amino acids. The CDR3 DNA reads as TGTGCCAGCAGGACTAGCGGGGGACTGACCTACAATGAGCAGTTCTTC. This sequence encodes CASRTSGGLTYNEQFF.

This clonotype was counted between two and nine times. This chain uses TRBV4-2 with TRBJ2-1, with D hard to call. V lost 1 base, J lost 4 bases, and 8 bases lay in between. The germline CDR1 and CDR2 sequences are LGHNA and YNFKEQ. The CDR3 sequence is 14 residues long. Written as DNA, the CDR3 is TGTGCCAGCAGCCAAGTGGCCGGTTACAATGAGCAGTTCTTC. Its translation is CASSQVAGYNEQFF.

This clonotype was seen a handful of times. This may be a read error: a much more frequent sequence differs by one nucleotide. The CDR3 DNA follows: TGTGCCAGCCGCTTAACAGGGAACTATGGCTACACCTTC. Translated, it gives CASRLTGNYGYTF. The rearrangement joins TRBV27 to TRBJ1-2; TRBD1 might be the D (6 bases). Trimming shortened V by 8 bases and J by 2 bases, and 12 bases separated the two germline ends. The CDR3 is made up of 13 amino acids. Germline values: CDR1 MNHEY, CDR2 SMNVEV (reference sequence).

This clonotype showed up just a few times. This rearrangement joins TRBV9 to TRBJ2-3, with a possible D match to TRBD1 (6 bases). The CDR3 loop spans 14 amino acids. V was trimmed by 4 bases and J by 2 bases, leaving 11 bases between them. Germline V gives CDR1 SGDLS, CDR2 YYNGEE. CDR3 sequence (DNA): TGTGCCAGCAGCCCCCGACAGGACACAGATACGCAGTATTTT. As protein: CASSPRQDTDTQYF.

This clonotype was detected ten times or more. J is TRBJ2-1 and V is TRBV5-6; D unresolved. V shed 4 bases and J shed 5 bases, with 4 bases lying between them. This CDR3 comprises 11 residues. Germline V lookup: CDR1 SGHDT, CDR2 YYEEEE. DNA for the CDR3: TGTGCCAGCAGCAGGGACAATGAGCAGTTCTTC. The encoded protein is CASSRDNEQFF. Filled out from reference TRBV5-6 and TRBJ2-1, the complete variable domain reads DAGVTQSPTHLIKTRGQQVTLRCSPKSGHDTVSWYQQALGQGPQFIFQYYEEEERQRGNFPDRFSGHQFPNYSSELNVNALLLGDSALYLCASSRDNEQFFGPGTRLTVL.

This clonotype came up a few times. The chain employs TRBV2 and TRBJ1-1, with unresolved D. CDR1 is SNHLY, CDR2 FYNNEI, per germline. The CDR3 loop spans 14 amino acids. V gave up 4 bases and J gave up 3 bases, with 12 bases separating them. CDR3 DNA: TGTGCCAGCAGTGGACTATCTAGAGACACTGAAGCTTTCTTT. It yields the protein CASSGLSRDTEAFF.

This clonotype has just a few counts. The chain links TRBV29-1 to TRBJ2-3, with D hard to call. V lost 7 bases and J lost 2, with 28 bases in between. CDR1 is SQVTM, CDR2 ANQGSEA, per germline. The CDR3 has 18 residues. CDR3 protein: CSAQGGLTETLPTDTQYF. The CDR3 DNA follows: TGCAGCGCCCAAGGCGGATTGACTGAAACATTACCCACAGATACGCAGTATTTT.

The genes are TRBV29-1 and TRBJ2-3, with 8 bases lining up with TRBD2. Germline CDR1 is SQVTM and CDR2 is ANQGSEA. The CDR3 spans 13 residues. Germline trimming cut 5 bases from V and 0 bases from J; bases unmatched to any gene: 1. The CDR3 bases are TGCAGCGTTAGCGGGGGAAGCACAGATACGCAGTATTTT. Its protein is CSVSGGSTDTQYF.

As concerns this clonotype: The junction does not match germline at one end; this may be a read error. This chain uses TRBV25-1 with TRBJ2-1; TRBD1 agrees at 7 bases. CDR3 length: 16 amino acids. CDR1 is MGHDK and CDR2 is SYGVNS in the germline V gene. CDR3 loop: CASSEYGDRVYNAQFF. In DNA, the CDR3 is TGTGCCAGCAGTGAATACGGAGACAGGGTTTACAATGCGCAGTTCTTC.

This clonotype has just a few counts. The chain combines TRBV12-3 or TRBV12-4 with TRBJ2-7; tentatively, D is TRBD2 (5 bases). V was shortened by 5 bases and J by 1 base, with 15 bases between the two germline ends. This CDR3 comprises 15 residues. The CDR3 loop reads CASSLFRGMSYEQYF. For the CDR3, the DNA is TGTGCCAGCAGTCTCTTCCGAGGGATGTCCTACGAGCAGTACTTC.

This clonotype appeared a few times. The chain employs TRBV29-1 and TRBJ2-7, with TRBD2 matching over 7 bases. The CDR3 has 12 residues. Trimming cost V 7 bases and J 2 bases; bases outside gene matches: 5. The germline V gene has CDR1 SQVTM and CDR2 ANQGSEA. Here the CDR3 reads CSAHRGAYEQYF. CDR3 sequence (DNA): TGCAGCGCCCATCGGGGGGCCTACGAGCAGTACTTC.

The chain couples TRBV27 to TRBJ2-6; D unclear. This CDR3 is 13 amino acids long. V shed 8 bases and J shed 0 bases, with 5 bases lying between them. Germline V CDR1 and CDR2: MNHEY, SMNVEV (reference sequence). DNA of the CDR3: TGTGCCAGCCGGTTCTCTGGGGCCAACGTCCTGACTTTC. Translating gives CASRFSGANVLTF.

The rearrangement links TRBV7-2 to TRBJ2-2; no reliable D call. The CDR3 runs 14 residues. V was clipped by 3 bases and J by 4 bases, with 9 bases between them. Germline CDR1 and CDR2: SGHTA and FQGNSA. CDR3 DNA sequence: TGTGCCAGCAGCTTCGGTCGCGGCACCGGGGAGCTGTTTTTT. Translating it yields CASSFGRGTGELFF.

This sequence joins TRBV7-9 and TRBJ1-2, with D hard to call. This CDR3 has 14 residues. Germline V gene lookup returns CDR1 SEHNR and CDR2 FQNEAQ (reference sequence). V lost 5 bases to trimming and J lost 0 bases, with 10 bases between them. DNA of the CDR3: TGTGCCAGCAGCCTTACATCGCCTAACTATGGCTACACCTTC. Its protein product is CASSLTSPNYGYTF.

This clonotype was recorded a few times. V gene TRBV20-1 combines with J gene TRBJ1-3; tentative D call: TRBD1 (6 bases). The CDR3 sequence is 17 residues long. CDR1 is DFQATT, CDR2 SNEGSKA, per germline (reference sequence). V lost 1 base and J lost 0, with 16 bases in between. CDR3 bases: TGCAGTGCTAGAGGGCCAGGGGAATCCCCCTCTGGAAACACCATATATTTT. Translated, it gives CSARGPGESPSGNTIYF.

J is TRBJ2-1 and V is TRBV10-3; D is perhaps TRBD2 (7 bases). Trimming pared 4 bases from V and 6 bases from J, leaving 13 bases between. In germline, CDR1 is ENHRY, CDR2 SYGVKD. The CDR3 has 14 residues. This CDR3 is CAISGGGPLNEQFF. The CDR3 nucleotides read TGTGCCATCAGTGGGGGGGGCCCCCTCAATGAGCAGTTCTTC.

The CDR3 sequence is CARSITGGYEQYF. The CDR3 DNA sequence: TGTGCCCGGTCTATTACAGGGGGCTACGAGCAGTACTTC. The chain joins TRBV2 to TRBJ2-7; 8 positions match TRBD1. V gave up 11 bases and J gave up 3 bases; unmatched junction bases: 9. From germline, CDR1 is SNHLY and CDR2 FYNNEI. The CDR3 is 13 residues long. Full variable domain (rest looked up from reference TRBV2 and TRBJ2-7): EPEVTQTPSHQVTQMGQEVILRCVPISNHLYFYWYRQILGQKVEFLVSFYNNEISEKSEIFDDQFSVERPDGSNFTLKIRSTKLEDSAMYFCARSITGGYEQYFGPGTRLTVT.

This chain joins TRBV5-1 and TRBJ2-3; 10 bases fit TRBD1. Germline CDR1 and CDR2: SGHRS and YFSETQ. The V gene end was trimmed by 5 bases and the J gene end by 6 bases; junction bases not matched to a gene: 6. The CDR3 extends over 14 amino acids. The CDR3: CASRTGGATDTQYF. The CDR3 DNA reads as TGCGCCAGCAGGACAGGGGGCGCAACTGATACGCAGTATTTT.

The rearrangement joins TRBV9 to TRBJ2-2, with 10 bases identical to TRBD1. The V gene's germline CDR1 is SGDLS and CDR2 YYNGEE. The CDR3 is made up of 15 amino acids. V was pared by 4 bases and J by 4 bases, with 4 bases of the junction left unmatched. This chain's CDR3 is CASSFRDRGTGELFF. DNA of the CDR3: TGTGCCAGCAGCTTCCGGGACAGGGGCACCGGGGAGCTGTTTTTT.